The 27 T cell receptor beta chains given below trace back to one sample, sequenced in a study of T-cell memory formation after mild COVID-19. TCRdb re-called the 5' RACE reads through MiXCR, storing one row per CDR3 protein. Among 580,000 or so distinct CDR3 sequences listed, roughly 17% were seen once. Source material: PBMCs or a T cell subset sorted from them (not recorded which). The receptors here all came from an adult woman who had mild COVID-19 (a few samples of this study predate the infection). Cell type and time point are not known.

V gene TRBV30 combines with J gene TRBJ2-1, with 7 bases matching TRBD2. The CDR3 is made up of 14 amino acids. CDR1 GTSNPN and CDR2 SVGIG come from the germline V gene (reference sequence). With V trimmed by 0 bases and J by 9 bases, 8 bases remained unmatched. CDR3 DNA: TGTGCCTGGAGTGTTGGTCTAGCGGATAGTGAGCAGTTCTTC. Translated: CAWSVGLADSEQFF.

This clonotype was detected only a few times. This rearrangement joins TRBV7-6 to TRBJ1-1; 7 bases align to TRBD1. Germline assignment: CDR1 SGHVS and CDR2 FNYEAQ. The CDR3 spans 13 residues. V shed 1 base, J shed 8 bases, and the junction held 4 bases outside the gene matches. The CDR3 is CASSLGVRGEAFF. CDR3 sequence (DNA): TGTGCCAGCAGCTTAGGGGTCAGGGGGGAAGCTTTCTTT.

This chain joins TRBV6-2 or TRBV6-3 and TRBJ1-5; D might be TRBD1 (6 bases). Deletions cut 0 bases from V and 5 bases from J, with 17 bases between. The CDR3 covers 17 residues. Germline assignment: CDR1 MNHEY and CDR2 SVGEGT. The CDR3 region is CASSYSRARGLDQPQHF. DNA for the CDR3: TGTGCCAGCAGTTACTCACGGGCCAGGGGACTAGATCAGCCCCAGCATTTT.

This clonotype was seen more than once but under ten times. CDR3 DNA: TGTGCCAGCAGTACTTTGGTGGAGCAGTTCTTC. Translating it yields CASSTLVEQFF. This chain uses TRBV6-2 or TRBV6-3 with TRBJ2-1; D not resolved. CDR3 size: 11 residues. Per the germline V gene, CDR1 is MNHEY and CDR2 is SVGEGT. With 5 bases removed from V and 10 bases from J, the gap between germline ends came to 9 bases.

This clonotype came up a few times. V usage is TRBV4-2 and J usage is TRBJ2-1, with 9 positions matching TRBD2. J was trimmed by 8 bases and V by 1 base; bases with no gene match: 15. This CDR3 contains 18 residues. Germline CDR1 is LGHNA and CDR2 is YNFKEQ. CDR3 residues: CASSQGYSGRTAGDEQFF. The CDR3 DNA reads TGTGCCAGCAGCCAAGGTTATAGCGGGAGAACCGCCGGGGATGAGCAGTTCTTC.

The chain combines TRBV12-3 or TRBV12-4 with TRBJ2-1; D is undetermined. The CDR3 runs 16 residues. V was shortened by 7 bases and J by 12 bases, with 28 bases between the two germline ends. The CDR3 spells CASTLQVAYSRGGQFF. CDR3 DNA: TGTGCCAGCACTCTTCAGGTGGCATATTCTAGAGGTGGGCAGTTCTTC.

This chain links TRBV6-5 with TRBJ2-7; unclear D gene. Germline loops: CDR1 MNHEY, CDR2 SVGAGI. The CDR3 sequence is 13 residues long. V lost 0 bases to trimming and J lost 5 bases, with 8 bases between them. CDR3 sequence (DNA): TGTGCCAGCAGTTACTCGAGTGGAAACGAGCAGTACTTC. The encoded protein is CASSYSSGNEQYF.

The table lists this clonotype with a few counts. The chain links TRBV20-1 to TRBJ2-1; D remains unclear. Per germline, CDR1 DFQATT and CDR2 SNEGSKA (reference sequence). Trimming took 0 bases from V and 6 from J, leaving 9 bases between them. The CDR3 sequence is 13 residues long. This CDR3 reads CSARDLPPNEQFF. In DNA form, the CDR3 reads TGCAGTGCTAGAGATCTCCCGCCCAATGAGCAGTTCTTC.

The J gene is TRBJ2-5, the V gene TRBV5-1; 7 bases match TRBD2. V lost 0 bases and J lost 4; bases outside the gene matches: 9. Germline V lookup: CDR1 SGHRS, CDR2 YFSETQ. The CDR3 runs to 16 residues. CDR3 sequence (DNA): TGCGCCAGCAGCTTGGAGGTGGGGAGGGGAAGAGAGACCCAGTACTTC. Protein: CASSLEVGRGRETQYF.

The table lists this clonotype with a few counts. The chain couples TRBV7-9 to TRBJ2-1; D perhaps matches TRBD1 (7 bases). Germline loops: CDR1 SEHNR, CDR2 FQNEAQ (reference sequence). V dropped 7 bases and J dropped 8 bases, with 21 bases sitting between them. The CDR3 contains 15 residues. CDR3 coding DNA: TGTGCCAGCACCCCGGCGGAGGGGGCTTTGGATGAGCAGTTCTTC. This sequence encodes CASTPAEGALDEQFF.

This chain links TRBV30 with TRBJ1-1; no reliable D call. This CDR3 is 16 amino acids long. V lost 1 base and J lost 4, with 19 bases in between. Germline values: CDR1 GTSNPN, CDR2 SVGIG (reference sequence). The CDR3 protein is CAWSGMSGRKITEAFF. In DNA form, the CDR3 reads TGTGCCTGGAGTGGGATGTCAGGAAGGAAAATCACTGAAGCTTTCTTT.

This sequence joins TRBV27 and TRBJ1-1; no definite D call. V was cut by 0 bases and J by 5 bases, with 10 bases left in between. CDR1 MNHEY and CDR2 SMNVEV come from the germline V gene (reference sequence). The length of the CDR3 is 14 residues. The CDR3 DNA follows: TGTGCCAGCAGTTTATCTGTCGGAGGGACTGAAGCTTTCTTT. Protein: CASSLSVGGTEAFF.

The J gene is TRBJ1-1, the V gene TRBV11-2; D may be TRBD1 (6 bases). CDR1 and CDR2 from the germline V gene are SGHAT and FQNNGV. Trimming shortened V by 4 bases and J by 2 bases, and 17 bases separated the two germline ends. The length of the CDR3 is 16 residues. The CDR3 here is CASSSPRGGRNTEAFF. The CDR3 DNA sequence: TGTGCCAGCAGCTCACCTCGGGGGGGGCGAAACACTGAAGCTTTCTTT.

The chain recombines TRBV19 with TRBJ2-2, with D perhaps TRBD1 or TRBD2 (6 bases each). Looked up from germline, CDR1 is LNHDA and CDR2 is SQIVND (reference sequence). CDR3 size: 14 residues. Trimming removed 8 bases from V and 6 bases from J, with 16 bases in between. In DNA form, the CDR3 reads TGTGCCAGTGCTCAGGGGTGGGAGGCCGGGGAGCTGTTTTTT. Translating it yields CASAQGWEAGELFF.

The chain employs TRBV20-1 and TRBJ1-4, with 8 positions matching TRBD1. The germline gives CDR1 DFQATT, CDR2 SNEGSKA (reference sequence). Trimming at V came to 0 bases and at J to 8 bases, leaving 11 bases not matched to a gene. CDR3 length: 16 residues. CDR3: CSARDGGQGAREKLFF. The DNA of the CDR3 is TGCAGTGCTAGAGATGGGGGGCAGGGGGCACGAGAAAAACTGTTTTTT.

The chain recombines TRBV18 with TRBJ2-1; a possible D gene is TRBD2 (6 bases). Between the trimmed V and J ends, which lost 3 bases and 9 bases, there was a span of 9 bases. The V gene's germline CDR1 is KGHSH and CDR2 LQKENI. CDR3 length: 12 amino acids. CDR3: CASSPGTFEQFF. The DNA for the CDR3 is TGTGCCAGCTCACCCGGGACTTTTGAGCAGTTCTTC. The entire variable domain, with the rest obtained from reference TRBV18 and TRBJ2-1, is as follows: NAGVMQNPRHLVRRRGQEARLRCSPMKGHSHVYWYRQLPEEGLKFMVYLQKENIIDESGMPKERFSAEFPKEGPSILRIQQVVRGDSAAYFCASSPGTFEQFFGPGTRLTVL.

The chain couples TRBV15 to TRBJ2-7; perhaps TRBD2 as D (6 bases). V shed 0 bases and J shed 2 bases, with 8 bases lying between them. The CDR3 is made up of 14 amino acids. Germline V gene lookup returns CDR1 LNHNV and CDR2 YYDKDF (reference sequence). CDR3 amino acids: CATSREKRAYEQYF. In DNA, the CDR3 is TGTGCCACCAGCAGAGAGAAGCGGGCCTACGAGCAGTACTTC.

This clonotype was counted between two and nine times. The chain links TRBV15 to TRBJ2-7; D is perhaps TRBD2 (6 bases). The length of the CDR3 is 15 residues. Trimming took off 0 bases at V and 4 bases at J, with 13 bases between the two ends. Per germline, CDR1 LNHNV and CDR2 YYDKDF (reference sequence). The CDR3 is CATSRDMRDLYEQYF. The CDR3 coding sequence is TGTGCCACCAGCAGAGATATGCGGGACTTATACGAGCAGTACTTC.

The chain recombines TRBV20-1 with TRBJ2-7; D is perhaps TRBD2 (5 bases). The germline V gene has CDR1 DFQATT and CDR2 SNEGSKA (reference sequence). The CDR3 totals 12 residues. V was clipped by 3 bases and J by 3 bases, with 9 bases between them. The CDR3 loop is CSASGILYEQYF. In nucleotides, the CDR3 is TGCAGTGCTAGCGGGATCCTCTACGAGCAGTACTTC.

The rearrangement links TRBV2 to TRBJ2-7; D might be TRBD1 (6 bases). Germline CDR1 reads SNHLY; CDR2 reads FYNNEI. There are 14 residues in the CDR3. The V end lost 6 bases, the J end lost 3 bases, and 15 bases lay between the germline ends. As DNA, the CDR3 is TGTGCCAGCAGAGATCCGGGACAATACTACGAGCAGTACTTC. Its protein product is CASRDPGQYYEQYF. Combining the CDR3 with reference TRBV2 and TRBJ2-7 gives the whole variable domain EPEVTQTPSHQVTQMGQEVILRCVPISNHLYFYWYRQILGQKVEFLVSFYNNEISEKSEIFDDQFSVERPDGSNFTLKIRSTKLEDSAMYFCASRDPGQYYEQYFGPGTRLTVT.

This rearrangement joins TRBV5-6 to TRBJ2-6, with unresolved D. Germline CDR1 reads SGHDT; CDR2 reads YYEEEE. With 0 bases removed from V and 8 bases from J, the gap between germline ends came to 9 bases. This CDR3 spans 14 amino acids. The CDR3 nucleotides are TGTGCCAGCAGCTTGGGGCACTCATCCAACGTCCTGACTTTC. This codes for CASSLGHSSNVLTF.

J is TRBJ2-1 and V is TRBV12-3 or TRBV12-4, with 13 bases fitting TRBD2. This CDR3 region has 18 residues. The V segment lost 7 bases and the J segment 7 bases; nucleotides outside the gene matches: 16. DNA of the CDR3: TGTGCCAGCACCCCCCTCTTCCGGGGACTAGCGGGACTTAATGAGCAGTTCTTC. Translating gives CASTPLFRGLAGLNEQFF.

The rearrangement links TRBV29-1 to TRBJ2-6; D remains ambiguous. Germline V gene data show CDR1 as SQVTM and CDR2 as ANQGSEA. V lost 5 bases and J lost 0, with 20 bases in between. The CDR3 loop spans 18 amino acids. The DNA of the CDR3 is TGCAGCGTTCTCATTGGGAATCTCATGCACTCTGGGGCCAACGTCCTGACTTTC. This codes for CSVLIGNLMHSGANVLTF.

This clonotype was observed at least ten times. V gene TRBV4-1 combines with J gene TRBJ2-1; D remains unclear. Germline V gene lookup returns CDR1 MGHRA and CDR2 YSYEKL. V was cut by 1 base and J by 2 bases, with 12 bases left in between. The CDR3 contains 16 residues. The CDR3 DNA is TGCGCCAGCAGCCAAGTAGGGCGACTCACCTACAATGAGCAGTTCTTC. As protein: CASSQVGRLTYNEQFF.

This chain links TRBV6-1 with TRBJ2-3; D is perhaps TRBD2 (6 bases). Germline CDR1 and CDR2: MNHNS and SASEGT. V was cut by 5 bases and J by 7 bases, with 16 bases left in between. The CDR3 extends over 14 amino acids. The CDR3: CASSRAGSTNTQYF. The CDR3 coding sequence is TGTGCCAGCAGTAGGGCGGGGAGCACTAATACGCAGTATTTT.

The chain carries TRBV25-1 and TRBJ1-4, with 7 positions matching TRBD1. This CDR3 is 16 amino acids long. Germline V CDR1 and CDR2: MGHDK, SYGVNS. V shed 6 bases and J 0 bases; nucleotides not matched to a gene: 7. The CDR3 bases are TGTGCCAGCAGCAGGGACAGTTCTACAACTAATGAAAAACTGTTTTTT. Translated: CASSRDSSTTNEKLFF.

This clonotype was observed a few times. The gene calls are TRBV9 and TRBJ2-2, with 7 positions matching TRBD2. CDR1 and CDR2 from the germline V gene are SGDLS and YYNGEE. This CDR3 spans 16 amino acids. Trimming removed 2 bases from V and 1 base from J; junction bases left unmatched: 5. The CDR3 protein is CASSVGPGGNTGELFF. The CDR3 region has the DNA TGTGCCAGCAGCGTCGGTCCGGGGGGGAACACCGGGGAGCTGTTTTTT.